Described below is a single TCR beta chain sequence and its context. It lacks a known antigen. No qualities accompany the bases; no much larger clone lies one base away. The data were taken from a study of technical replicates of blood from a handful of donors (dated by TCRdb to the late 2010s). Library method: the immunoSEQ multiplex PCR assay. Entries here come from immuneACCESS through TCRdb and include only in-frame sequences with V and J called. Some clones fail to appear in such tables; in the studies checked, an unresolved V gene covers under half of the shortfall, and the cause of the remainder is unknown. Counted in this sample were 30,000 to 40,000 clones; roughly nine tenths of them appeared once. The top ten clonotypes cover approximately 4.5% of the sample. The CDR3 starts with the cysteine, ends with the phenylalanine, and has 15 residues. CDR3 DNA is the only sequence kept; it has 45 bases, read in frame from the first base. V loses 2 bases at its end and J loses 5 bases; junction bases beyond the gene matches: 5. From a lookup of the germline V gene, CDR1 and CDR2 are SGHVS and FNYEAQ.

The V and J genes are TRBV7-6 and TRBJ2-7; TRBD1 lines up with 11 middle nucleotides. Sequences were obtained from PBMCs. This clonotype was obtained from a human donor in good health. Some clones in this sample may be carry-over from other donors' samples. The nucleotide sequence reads TGTGCCAGCAGCTTAAGTGGGGGACAGGGGGACGAGCAGTACTTC. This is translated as CASSLSGGQGDEQYF.